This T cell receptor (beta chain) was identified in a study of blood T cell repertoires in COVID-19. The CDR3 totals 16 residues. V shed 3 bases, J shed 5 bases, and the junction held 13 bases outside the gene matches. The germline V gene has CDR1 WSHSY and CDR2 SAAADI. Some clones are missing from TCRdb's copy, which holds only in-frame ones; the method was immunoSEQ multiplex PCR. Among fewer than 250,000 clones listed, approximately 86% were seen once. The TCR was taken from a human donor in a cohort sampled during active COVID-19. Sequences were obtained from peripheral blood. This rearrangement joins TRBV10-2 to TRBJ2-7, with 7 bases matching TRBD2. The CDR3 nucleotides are TGCGCCAGCAGTGACCTCACCGGACTAGATAGGGACGAGCAGTACTTC. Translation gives CASSDLTGLDRDEQYF.